This T cell receptor beta chain was documented in a study of long-term antiretroviral therapy in people with HIV. Whole-study context: By about a decade, the earliest samples predate the 2015 immediate-ART recommendation.

Germline V gene data show CDR1 as SGHNT and CDR2 as YENEEA. V shed 4 bases, J shed 4 bases, and the junction held 11 bases outside the gene matches. This CDR3 is 16 amino acids long. Until DNA extraction, the samples held between 1-10 million cryopreserved PBMC. Sequencing used immunoSEQ v3.0 at survey level. Sequencing had a target that covered about 40,000-55,000 T-cell genomes per sample. Generated by immunoSEQ multiplex PCR, the TCRdb table keeps only in-frame clones and is missing some. Seen here are around 20,000 clones, roughly 78% observed once, and the top ten hold more than 7.5%. Overall study results and limits: Controls had broader CDR3 length ranges than HIV repertoires did.

With regard to this clone: Its antigen is undetermined.

This TCR derives from a woman aged 40 to 55 with HIV. The rearrangement uses TRBV11-3 and TRBJ2-7, with TRBD1 matching 9 bases. Here the sequenced sample was unsorted PBMCs, taken at the start of antiretroviral therapy, before treatment. The CDR3 reads CASSSGSWDRDYEQYF. The CDR3 DNA sequence: TGTGCCAGCAGCTCAGGGTCTTGGGACAGGGATTACGAGCAGTACTTC.